The entry below gives a single T cell receptor beta chain sequence along with its context. An amount of RNA that ranged from 0.5 to 1 ug was reverse transcribed with random hexamers. MiXCR was run by TCRdb on the immunoSEQ multiplex PCR reads, yielding one entry per CDR3 protein. The sample includes a few hundred thousand distinct CDR3 sequences, 95% of them seen just once. The germline V gene has CDR1 SNHLY and CDR2 FYNNEI. V lost 9 bases and J lost 5, with 11 bases in between. The CDR3 has 12 amino acids. The data derive from a study of CD8 T cells in Susac syndrome. The CD8+ and CD4+ T cells were negatively isolated, with the TEMRA cells enriched by FACS.

The V and J genes are TRBV2 and TRBJ1-5; possible D gene TRBD1, 5 bases. The sample comprised CD4+ T cells from PBMCs. The receptor was isolated from a human donor with multiple sclerosis. The CDR3 coding sequence is TGTGCCAGTCGAGGGGTTTATCAGCCCCAGCATTTT. Its protein is CASRGVYQPQHF.